Below, 32 T cell receptor beta chains from the same sample are listed, as sequenced in a study of identical twins. TCRdb ran MiXCR on the 5' RACE reads and lists one entry per CDR3 protein. This sample has 400,000 or so distinct CDR3 sequences; approximately 8.7% occur once, and the top ten carry roughly 9%. The specimen sequenced was naive T cells sorted from blood. The receptors were sampled from a woman in her forties or fifties in good health.

This clonotype showed up just a few times. The chain couples TRBV3-1 to TRBJ2-1; 10 bases fit TRBD2. This CDR3 contains 16 residues. V shed 2 bases and J 10 bases; nucleotides not matched to a gene: 11. Germline V CDR1 and CDR2: LGHDT, YNNKEL (reference sequence). Written as DNA, the CDR3 is TGTGCCAGCAGCCAAAGCGGGCTAGCGGGAGTGTGGGAGCAGTTCTTC. Residues: CASSQSGLAGVWEQFF.

This clonotype turned up a few times. The chain's CDR3 is CASSLSGQGSVSSYEQYF. CDR3 nucleotide sequence: TGTGCCAGCAGCCTCTCGGGACAGGGATCTGTGAGCTCCTACGAGCAGTACTTC. The chain is built from TRBV11-2 and TRBJ2-7; 9 positions agree with TRBD1. V lost 5 bases, J lost 0 bases, and 14 bases stayed unmatched. Germline V gene lookup returns CDR1 SGHAT and CDR2 FQNNGV. This CDR3 has 18 residues.

The chain links TRBV20-1 to TRBJ2-5; the D gene is possibly TRBD2 (6 bases). V was clipped by 3 bases and J by 1 base, with 15 bases between them. The CDR3 is made up of 15 amino acids. From germline, CDR1 is DFQATT and CDR2 SNEGSKA (reference sequence). For the CDR3, the DNA is TGCAGTGCTAGCGGGGGAGTAGCGATCCAAGAGACCCAGTACTTC. Translated: CSASGGVAIQETQYF.

The sample holds many counts of this clonotype. The chain employs TRBV29-1 and TRBJ1-2, with D possibly being TRBD1 (6 bases). Germline assignment: CDR1 SQVTM and CDR2 ANQGSEA. V was clipped by 3 bases and J by 7 bases, with 18 bases between them. The CDR3 has 14 residues. CDR3 region: CSVEPGAGEAGYTF. DNA for the CDR3: TGCAGCGTTGAGCCGGGGGCGGGGGAAGCTGGCTACACCTTC.

In its sample, this clonotype was seen a few times. Here the CDR3 DNA reads TGTGCCAGCAGAGCTACAGGGGTGGGATCCTACGAGCAGTACGTC. Encoded protein: CASRATGVGSYEQYV. The genes are TRBV2 and TRBJ2-7; 7 bases agree with TRBD1. The V segment lost 6 bases and the J segment 1 base; nucleotides outside the gene matches: 9. The germline CDR1 and CDR2 sequences are SNHLY and FYNNEI. The CDR3 runs to 15 residues.

The J gene is TRBJ2-3, the V gene TRBV30; TRBD2 aligns across 12 bases. In germline, CDR1 is GTSNPN, CDR2 SVGIG (reference sequence). The CDR3 covers 15 residues. J was trimmed by 5 bases and V by 2 bases; bases with no gene match: 5. The CDR3 loop is CAWSPLGLAGDTQYF. CDR3 bases: TGTGCCTGGAGTCCATTGGGACTAGCGGGAGATACGCAGTATTTT.

The V call is TRBV5-1, the J call TRBJ2-1; weak D call: TRBD2 (5 bases). The germline V gene encodes CDR1 SGHRS and CDR2 YFSETQ. V was shortened by 3 bases and J by 0 bases, with 10 bases between the two germline ends. The CDR3 is 15 residues long. CDR3 DNA sequence: TGCGCCAGCAGCTGGACTCCGAGCTCCTACAATGAGCAGTTCTTC. Its protein is CASSWTPSSYNEQFF.

In its sample, this clonotype was seen many times. The gene calls are TRBV3-1 and TRBJ2-5, with unresolved D. Germline CDR1 reads LGHDT; CDR2 reads YNNKEL (reference sequence). The CDR3 is 14 amino acids. The V end was cut by 3 bases, the J end by 3 bases, with 11 bases between. CDR3 loop: CASSQPVGKETQYF. The CDR3 nucleotides are TGTGCCAGCAGCCAGCCAGTAGGGAAAGAGACCCAGTACTTC.

This chain connects TRBV7-9 to TRBJ2-7, with 7 bases lining up with TRBD2. With 1 base clipped from V and 6 bases from J, the junction kept 0 bases outside the gene matches. The CDR3 is made up of 12 amino acids. Germline CDR1 SEHNR, CDR2 FQNEAQ (reference sequence). The CDR3 is CASSLERGEQYV. The CDR3 bases are TGTGCCAGCAGCTTAGAGCGGGGCGAGCAGTACGTC.

This clonotype has at least ten counts. The rearrangement joins TRBV12-3 or TRBV12-4 to TRBJ2-1, with 9 bases matching TRBD2. V lost 5 bases, J lost 4 bases, and 6 bases stayed unmatched. The CDR3 spans 15 residues. The chain's CDR3 is CASSKLAGDYNEQFF. Written as DNA, the CDR3 is TGTGCCAGCAGTAAACTAGCGGGCGATTACAATGAGCAGTTCTTC.

The table lists this clonotype with a few counts. The chain links TRBV30 to TRBJ2-7; possible D gene TRBD2, 7 bases. Germline loops: CDR1 GTSNPN, CDR2 SVGIG (reference sequence). There are 13 residues in the CDR3. The ends were cut back, 0 bases at V and 6 bases at J, with 12 bases in the middle. CDR3 sequence reads: CAWSVKGGGEQYV. The CDR3 DNA follows: TGTGCCTGGAGTGTTAAGGGAGGGGGCGAGCAGTACGTC.

The J gene is TRBJ2-1, the V gene TRBV7-6, with a weak D call TRBD2 (6 bases). V lost 2 bases to trimming and J lost 8 bases, with 16 bases between them. Per the germline V gene, CDR1 is SGHVS and CDR2 is FNYEAQ. There are 15 residues in the CDR3. CDR3 sequence reads: CASSLTRSGDHEQFF. As DNA, the CDR3 is TGTGCCAGCAGCTTAACCCGTAGCGGAGACCATGAGCAGTTCTTC.

The sample holds a few counts of this clonotype. This chain joins TRBV5-1 and TRBJ2-1, with 10 positions matching TRBD2. This CDR3 has 17 residues. J gave up 5 bases and V 4 bases, and 12 bases lay outside the gene matches. Germline-derived CDR1 and CDR2 are SGHRS and YFSETQ. The CDR3 nucleotides read TGCGCCAGCAGCCCGGCGCCTAGCGGGAGTGGGGACAATGAGCAGTTCTTC. Translation: CASSPAPSGSGDNEQFF. The full variable domain, with the rest looked up from reference TRBV5-1 and TRBJ2-1, is KAGVTQTPRYLIKTRGQQVTLSCSPISGHRSVSWYQQTPGQGLQFLFEYFSETQRNKGNFPGRFSGRQFSNSRSEMNVSTLELGDSALYLCASSPAPSGSGDNEQFFGPGTRLTVL.

The chain links TRBV29-1 to TRBJ2-1; 11 nucleotides agree with TRBD2. Looked up from germline, CDR1 is SQVTM and CDR2 is ANQGSEA. The length of the CDR3 is 13 residues. Trimming cost V 4 bases and J 6 bases; bases outside gene matches: 2. The CDR3 nucleotides read TGCAGCGTTGTTAGCGGGAGGGCCAATGAGCAGTTCTTC. It is translated as CSVVSGRANEQFF.

The chain carries TRBV11-2 and TRBJ1-1; weak D call: TRBD1 (5 bases). Germline V gene sequence: CDR1 SGHAT, CDR2 FQNNGV. Trimming pared 1 base from V and 0 bases from J, leaving 15 bases between. The CDR3 has 17 residues. The CDR3 loop reads CASSLGRGRIMNTEAFF. The CDR3 bases are TGTGCCAGCAGCTTAGGAAGGGGAAGGATTATGAACACTGAAGCTTTCTTT.

The J gene is TRBJ1-1, the V gene TRBV10-3; 7 nucleotides agree with TRBD1. Per the germline V gene, CDR1 is ENHRY and CDR2 is SYGVKD. V shed 0 bases, J shed 7 bases, and the junction held 8 bases outside the gene matches. The length of the CDR3 is 15 residues. CDR3 loop: CAISESERGLSEAFF. The DNA for the CDR3 is TGTGCCATCAGTGAGTCGGAAAGGGGGCTTAGTGAAGCTTTCTTT.

V is TRBV7-6 and J is TRBJ2-1; no reliable D call. Germline CDR1 is SGHVS and CDR2 is FNYEAQ. V was trimmed by 5 bases and J by 7 bases, leaving 15 bases between them. This CDR3 region has 14 residues. The CDR3 is CASSMGIGVNEQFF. The CDR3 bases are TGTGCCAGCAGCATGGGGATTGGGGTAAATGAGCAGTTCTTC.

This clonotype was seen only a few times. The genes are TRBV2 and TRBJ2-2; 8 positions match TRBD1. V lost 4 bases and J lost 8; bases outside the gene matches: 3. Germline V gene sequence: CDR1 SNHLY, CDR2 FYNNEI. This CDR3 has 13 amino acids. The CDR3 DNA reads TGTGCCAGCAGTGTAGGACAGGGAGGGGAGCTGTTTTTT. This translates into CASSVGQGGELFF.

The chain employs TRBV7-9 and TRBJ2-1; D is undetermined. Germline CDR1 and CDR2: SEHNR and FQNEAQ (reference sequence). Trimming pared 5 bases from V and 8 bases from J, leaving 13 bases between. The CDR3 loop spans 13 amino acids. DNA for the CDR3: TGTGCCAGCAGCGCCCCTGTAGAATATGAGCAGTTCTTC. Its protein is CASSAPVEYEQFF.

This clonotype showed up many times. The rearrangement joins TRBV5-1 to TRBJ2-2; D perhaps matches TRBD2 (5 bases). Per the germline V gene, CDR1 is SGHRS and CDR2 is YFSETQ. This CDR3 contains 14 residues. The ends were cut back, 0 bases at V and 4 bases at J, with 7 bases in the middle. CDR3 bases: TGCGCCAGCAGCTTGGCCGGGGTCACCGGGGAGCTGTTTTTT. Its translation: CASSLAGVTGELFF.

This clonotype was recorded at least ten times. V is TRBV7-2 and J is TRBJ2-1, with TRBD2 matching 8 bases. Trimming at V came to 5 bases and at J to 9 bases, leaving 12 bases not matched to a gene. The CDR3 length is 15 residues. The V gene's germline CDR1 is SGHTA and CDR2 FQGNSA. The CDR3 spells CASSPRTSRNTEQFF. The CDR3, as DNA: TGTGCCAGCAGCCCCAGGACTAGCCGTAATACTGAGCAGTTCTTC.

This clonotype occurred a few times. The chain couples TRBV12-3 or TRBV12-4 to TRBJ2-1; 11 bases align to TRBD2. CDR3 length: 16 residues. Trimming took 5 bases from V and 8 from J; bases not matched to a gene: 11. The CDR3 sequence is CASSTSSSGRSHEQFF. The CDR3 coding sequence is TGTGCCAGCAGTACCTCCTCTAGCGGGAGGAGCCATGAGCAGTTCTTC.

At least ten counts were recorded for this clonotype. The V call is TRBV4-1, the J call TRBJ2-3, with D hard to call. The CDR3 consists of 14 residues. Germline CDR1 and CDR2: MGHRA and YSYEKL. V dropped 2 bases and J dropped 3 bases, with 9 bases sitting between them. CDR3: CASSQYTETDTQYF. The DNA of the CDR3 is TGCGCCAGCAGCCAATATACGGAAACAGATACGCAGTATTTT.

The chain uses TRBV5-1 and TRBJ2-3; a possible D gene is TRBD1 (6 bases). This CDR3 contains 16 residues. Germline values: CDR1 SGHRS, CDR2 YFSETQ. The V and J ends lost 4 bases and 1 base respectively, with 16 bases between them. Here the CDR3 reads CASSARLGARTDTQYF. Written as DNA, the CDR3 is TGCGCCAGCAGCGCTAGACTGGGGGCGCGCACAGATACGCAGTATTTT.

There are many counts of this clonotype. This chain connects TRBV20-1 to TRBJ1-5, with 9 bases fitting TRBD1. This CDR3 comprises 15 residues. CDR1 is DFQATT and CDR2 is SNEGSKA in the germline V gene (reference sequence). The trim removed 1 base at V and 6 bases at J, leaving 7 bases unmatched. The CDR3 DNA is TGCAGTGCTAGAGCCCCCGGGACAGGGAGTCAGCCCCAGCATTTT. This translates into CSARAPGTGSQPQHF.

This clonotype showed up just a few times. The J gene is TRBJ2-4, the V gene TRBV5-5; 7 positions agree with TRBD1. CDR1 is SGHKS and CDR2 is YYEKEE in the germline V gene (reference sequence). The CDR3 covers 15 residues. Unmatched junction bases numbered 12, after V lost 2 bases and J lost 10 bases. CDR3 in DNA: TGTGCCAGCAGCTTTAGCATTGGGACAGTCGAGATTCAGTACTTC. This translates into CASSFSIGTVEIQYF.

This clonotype showed up just a few times. The chain employs TRBV4-1 and TRBJ2-7, with D maybe TRBD1 (5 bases). Germline loops: CDR1 MGHRA, CDR2 YSYEKL. The CDR3 runs to 17 residues. V lost 0 bases and J 1 base, leaving 16 bases between the germline ends. The CDR3 DNA follows: TGCGCCAGCAGCCAAGAGGATCTAACAGGTGGATCCTACGAGCAGTACTTC. It translates to CASSQEDLTGGSYEQYF.

This rearrangement joins TRBV29-1 to TRBJ1-1; D may be TRBD1 (5 bases). The CDR3 is made up of 10 amino acids. The V end lost 7 bases, the J end lost 11 bases, and 14 bases lay between the germline ends. The V gene's germline CDR1 is SQVTM and CDR2 ANQGSEA. The CDR3 DNA reads as TGCAGCGGTCGGACAAACAAGGCTTTCTTT. As protein: CSGRTNKAFF.

The table lists this clonotype with a few counts. The chain has TRBV5-1 and TRBJ2-2, with 11 nucleotides matching TRBD2. Germline V lookup: CDR1 SGHRS, CDR2 YFSETQ. CDR3 length: 15 amino acids. J gave up 3 bases and V 6 bases, and 4 bases lay outside the gene matches. CDR3 region: CASTPGLADTGELFF. The DNA of the CDR3 is TGCGCCAGCACCCCGGGACTAGCGGACACCGGGGAGCTGTTTTTT.

As DNA, the CDR3 is TGCAGTGCGTCCGGGAGGGCTAGCGGGATAACAGATACGCAGTATTTT. Protein: CSASGRASGITDTQYF. The chain employs TRBV20-1 and TRBJ2-3; 9 bases align to TRBD2. The CDR3 loop spans 16 amino acids. V trimming: 6 bases; J trimming: 3 bases; junction bases outside the gene matches: 13. CDR1 is DFQATT, CDR2 SNEGSKA, per germline (reference sequence).

This clonotype was counted only a few times. The V and J genes are TRBV12-3 or TRBV12-4 and TRBJ2-1; D is perhaps TRBD1 or TRBD2 (5 bases each). This CDR3 has 14 amino acids. Trimming removed 2 bases from V and 7 bases from J, with 12 bases in between. The CDR3 DNA follows: TGTGCCAGCAGTTTATTAGAGGGGTCAAATGAGCAGTTCTTC. Residues: CASSLLEGSNEQFF.

V usage is TRBV5-1 and J usage is TRBJ1-5, with D perhaps TRBD1 (5 bases). V lost 0 bases to trimming and J lost 10 bases, with 11 bases between them. The CDR3 has 13 amino acids. Germline V lookup: CDR1 SGHRS, CDR2 YFSETQ. The CDR3 DNA reads TGCGCCAGCAGCTTGGGGGGGGAGGCTCCCCAGCATTTT. Translating gives CASSLGGEAPQHF.